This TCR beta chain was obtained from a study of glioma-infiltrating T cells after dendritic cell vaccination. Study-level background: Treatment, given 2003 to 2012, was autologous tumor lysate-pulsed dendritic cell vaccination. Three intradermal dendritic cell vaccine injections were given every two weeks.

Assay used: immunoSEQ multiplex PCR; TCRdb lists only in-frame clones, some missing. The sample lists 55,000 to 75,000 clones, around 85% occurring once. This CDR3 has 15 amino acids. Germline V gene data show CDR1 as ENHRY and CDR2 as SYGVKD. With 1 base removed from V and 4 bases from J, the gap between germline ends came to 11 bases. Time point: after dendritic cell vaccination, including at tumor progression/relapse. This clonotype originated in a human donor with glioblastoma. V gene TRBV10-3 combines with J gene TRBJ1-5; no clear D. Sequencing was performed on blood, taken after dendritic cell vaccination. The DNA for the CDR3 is TGTGCCATCAGTGAGTTGGGCTCTCCGAATCAGCCCCAGCATTTT. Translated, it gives CAISELGSPNQPQHF.